Here is one T cell receptor (beta chain) with its context. This clonotype has at least ten counts. What this receptor recognizes is not known. No qualities accompany the bases; no much larger clone lies one base away. V loses 5 bases at its end and J loses 5 bases; junction bases beyond the gene matches: 7. Taken from cysteine to phenylalanine, the CDR3 has 14 residues. Only CDR3 DNA is held: 42 bases, read in frame from base 1. The germline V gene (reference sequence) provides CDR1 SEHNR and CDR2 FQNEAQ. Receptor amplification or capture employed 5' RACE. The run used an Illumina HiSeq 2000. A universal primer binding site was introduced by template switching, and a unique molecular identifier was present in the final cDNA, enabling accurate counting of TCR cDNA molecules. Specific primers in the conserved constant-segment region were used to synthesize first-strand cDNA for TCR alpha and beta chains. To control for contamination, each cDNA library was double barcoded with a SMART-Mk sample barcode plus Illumina barcodes. TruSeq adapter sequences and Illumina sample barcodes were added in two successive PCR steps. Sequencing of the TCR alpha and beta cDNA libraries was done on the Illumina HiSeq platform using custom primers. The authors processed their data as follows. Raw reads were processed with MiGEC to extract unique molecular identifiers, and MiXCR was used to determine CDR3 positions. For each individual, recombination models were inferred using an EM algorithm with the repgenHMM and IGoR tools. Shared clonotypes were analyzed with the tcR package in R, and sharing was normalized by the product of cloneset sizes. To study raw recombination without the effects of thymic and clonal selection, out-of-frame nonproductive sequences were analyzed. TCRdb took the public reads, trimmed them with fastp at Q25, ran MiXCR for clone calling and kept in-frame beta chains. Merged by CDR3 protein, the rows form single entries marked with the most common genes and DNA. TCRdb, rather than the study authors, made the V and J calls. The sample table holds nearly 900,000 distinct CDR3 sequences, of which more than 9% were seen once. 1.5% to 2% of the sample belongs to the ten largest clones.

These data originate in a study of identical twins listed by TCRdb under 2016. Turning to the overall study: To test whether fetal clonotypes persist, this study deep-sequenced TCR alpha and beta repertoires from monozygotic twins, from unrelated adults of various ages, and from cord blood. To rule out contamination, the twin experiments were replicated at different times with different library preparation protocols. What the work shows at the level of the full study, not this receptor alone: Out-of-frame TCR alpha sharing in monozygotic twins was systematically underestimated by recombination models, whereas sharing between unrelated individuals was in agreement with the recombination models. Abundant cord blood beta clonotypes had fewer insertions, young adult naive repertoires showed a similar but weaker trend, and memory repertoires showed no such trend. The excess sharing between twins in beta out-of-frame sequences was weaker because fewer shared sequences reduced the signal-to-noise ratio. Because the same donors could not be followed over many years, the conclusions relied on cross-sectional statistical analysis. Compared with coincidental sharing between unrelated individuals, out-of-frame TCR alpha sequences shared between twins had an excess of sequences with low generation probability. Invariant T cells such as MAIT and iNKT could partly confound zero-insertion analyses, though diverse VJ usage argued against this for most clonotypes.

All donors were healthy Caucasians. Three pairs of female monozygotic twins, all aged about 18 to 30 years, were included in the twin cohort. The RNA used for TCR libraries was isolated from peripheral blood mononuclear cells. The data also belong to a second study, concerning yellow fever vaccine responses in identical twins. Looking at the second paper: According to the authors, the vaccine-induced T cell response in identical twins seemed to be partly convergent and partly specific to each individual. The study precisely tracked vaccine-responding T cell clones in identical twins.

Input material: PBMCs. The clonotype comes from a woman younger than 30 in good health. This sequence uses TRBV7-9 and TRBJ2-5; 8 nucleotides in the junction match TRBD1. DNA sequence: TGTGCCAGCAGCGGACAGGGTGGGGGGGAGACCCAGTACTTC. Translated, it reads CASSGQGGGETQYF.